Listed here are 14 T cell receptor beta chains from one sample, sequenced in a study of CD8+CD57+ T cells in acquired aplastic anemia. Profiling that covered TCR beta VDJ and CDR3 relied on genomic DNA as its template. TCRdb re-called the reads with MiXCR, one entry per CDR3 protein. The sample yields 250,000 to 350,000 distinct CDR3 sequences, 55% to 60% seen once. The sequenced sample consisted of sorted CD4+, CD8+, or CD8+CD57+ T cells (not recorded which) from PBMCs. The receptors here all came from a human donor with severe aplastic anemia or a healthy control (not recorded which).

This sequence joins TRBV20-1 and TRBJ2-7; D unclear. V was cut by 2 bases and J by 4 bases, with 15 bases left in between. This CDR3 spans 14 amino acids. Germline V gives CDR1 DFQATT, CDR2 SNEGSKA (reference sequence). This chain's CDR3 is CSARWQLGLYEQYF. CDR3 nucleotide sequence: TGCAGTGCTAGATGGCAGCTAGGCTTATACGAGCAGTACTTC.

Ten or more counts support this clonotype. The V gene is TRBV7-6, the J gene TRBJ2-5; D ambiguous. The CDR3 spans 13 residues. CDR1 is SGHVS, CDR2 FNYEAQ, per germline. Trimming pared 4 bases from V and 5 bases from J, leaving 11 bases between. Written as DNA, the CDR3 is TGTGCCAGCAGCTATACCTTTCGGGAGACCCAGTACTTC. The encoded protein is CASSYTFRETQYF.

The chain combines TRBV20-1 with TRBJ2-1; tentative D call: TRBD2 (6 bases). There are 11 residues in the CDR3. The V gene's germline CDR1 is DFQATT and CDR2 SNEGSKA (reference sequence). Trimming took 6 bases from V and 10 from J, leaving 13 bases between them. The CDR3 reads CSAFRGGEQFF. The CDR3 nucleotides are TGCAGTGCCTTTAGAGGAGGGGAGCAGTTCTTC.

This clonotype was counted many times. The rearrangement joins TRBV15 to TRBJ2-3; 15 bases align to TRBD2. V lost 1 base and J lost 4; bases outside the gene matches: 0. From germline, CDR1 is LNHNV and CDR2 YYDKDF (reference sequence). CDR3 length: 16 residues. In DNA, the CDR3 is TGTGCCACCAGCAGAGGGACTAGCGGGGGGGCAGATACGCAGTATTTT. Its translation is CATSRGTSGGADTQYF.

The chain combines TRBV24-1 with TRBJ2-1, with D tentatively TRBD1 (6 bases). The germline gives CDR1 KGHDR, CDR2 SFDVKD. V gave up 3 bases and J gave up 4 bases, with 15 bases separating them. The CDR3 is 16 residues long. The CDR3 DNA reads TGTGCCACCAGTGATCCAGGGGCCAGGGGATACAATGAGCAGTTCTTC. It codes for CATSDPGARGYNEQFF.

This clonotype has ten or more counts. The chain carries TRBV6-5 and TRBJ1-6; unclear D gene. The ends were cut back, 2 bases at V and 7 bases at J, with 9 bases in the middle. The CDR3 is 14 amino acids. CDR1 and CDR2 from the germline V gene are MNHEY and SVGAGI. The CDR3 sequence is CASSYDSVNSPLHF. The CDR3, as DNA: TGTGCCAGCAGTTACGATTCGGTAAATTCACCCCTCCACTTT.

This clonotype has at least ten counts. Here the CDR3 reads CSARVGGARPDTQYF. CDR3 nucleotide sequence: TGCAGTGCTAGAGTGGGGGGGGCCCGGCCAGATACGCAGTATTTT. This rearrangement joins TRBV20-1 to TRBJ2-3; D is possibly TRBD2 (7 bases). The V gene lost 1 base and the J gene lost 4 bases, with 15 bases spanning the gap. Germline lookup yields CDR1 DFQATT and CDR2 SNEGSKA (reference sequence). The CDR3 is 15 amino acids.

The table lists this clonotype with a few counts. The chain uses TRBV10-2 and TRBJ2-7, with TRBD1 identical over 9 bases. J was trimmed by 3 bases and V by 9 bases; bases with no gene match: 9. Germline CDR1 WSHSY, CDR2 SAAADI. This CDR3 contains 14 residues. The CDR3, as DNA: TGCGCCAGTATTCCTGGACAGGGGAACTACGAGCAGTACTTC. It specifies CASIPGQGNYEQYF.

This clonotype was found once. The chain carries TRBV20-1 and TRBJ2-7, with 9 positions matching TRBD1. CDR1 is DFQATT, CDR2 SNEGSKA, per germline (reference sequence). V was clipped by 3 bases and J by 1 base; unmatched bases: 1. The CDR3 contains 13 residues. CDR3 sequence: CSARTGGSYEQYF. The CDR3 DNA follows: TGCAGTGCTAGGACAGGGGGTTCCTACGAGCAGTACTTC.

The rearrangement uses TRBV10-2 and TRBJ2-7, with TRBD1 identical over 7 bases. Germline loops: CDR1 WSHSY, CDR2 SAAADI. The CDR3 spans 16 residues. J gave up 0 bases and V 0 bases, and 5 bases lay outside the gene matches. CDR3 nucleotide sequence: TGCGCCAGCAGTGAGTCGATCCCAGGGGGCTCCTACGAGCAGTACTTC. It is translated as CASSESIPGGSYEQYF.

The J gene is TRBJ2-7, the V gene TRBV10-3, with 12 bases identical to TRBD1. J was trimmed by 2 bases and V by 6 bases; bases with no gene match: 2. From germline, CDR1 is ENHRY and CDR2 SYGVKD. The CDR3 has 14 amino acids. CDR3 nucleotides: TGTGCCATCAGCGGGGACAGGGGGCCCTACGAGCAGTACTTC. Protein product: CAISGDRGPYEQYF.

The chain carries TRBV10-2 and TRBJ2-7; the D gene is possibly TRBD2 (5 bases). Trimming stripped 7 bases from V and 7 bases from J, with 11 bases between. The CDR3 is made up of 11 amino acids. Germline CDR1 is WSHSY and CDR2 is SAAADI. CDR3 nucleotides: TGCGCCAGCATGCTAGCCAATGAGCAGTACTTC. Translating it yields CASMLANEQYF.

This clonotype was recorded many times. V is TRBV20-1 and J is TRBJ2-7, with no clear D. CDR1 is DFQATT, CDR2 SNEGSKA, per germline (reference sequence). This CDR3 has 15 residues. Trimming removed 2 bases from V and 4 bases from J, with 18 bases in between. The CDR3 protein is CSARSPHGIKYEQYF. DNA for the CDR3: TGCAGTGCTAGAAGTCCACATGGTATTAAATACGAGCAGTACTTC.

Ten or more counts support this clonotype. The genes are TRBV4-3 and TRBJ1-2; 7 bases map to TRBD1. Germline lookup yields CDR1 LGHNA and CDR2 YSLEER. V shed 4 bases, J shed 7 bases, and the junction held 12 bases outside the gene matches. The CDR3 consists of 15 residues. The CDR3 sequence is CASSRPDRLEGGYTF. CDR3 coding DNA: TGCGCCAGCAGCCGCCCGGACAGGCTTGAGGGTGGCTACACCTTC.